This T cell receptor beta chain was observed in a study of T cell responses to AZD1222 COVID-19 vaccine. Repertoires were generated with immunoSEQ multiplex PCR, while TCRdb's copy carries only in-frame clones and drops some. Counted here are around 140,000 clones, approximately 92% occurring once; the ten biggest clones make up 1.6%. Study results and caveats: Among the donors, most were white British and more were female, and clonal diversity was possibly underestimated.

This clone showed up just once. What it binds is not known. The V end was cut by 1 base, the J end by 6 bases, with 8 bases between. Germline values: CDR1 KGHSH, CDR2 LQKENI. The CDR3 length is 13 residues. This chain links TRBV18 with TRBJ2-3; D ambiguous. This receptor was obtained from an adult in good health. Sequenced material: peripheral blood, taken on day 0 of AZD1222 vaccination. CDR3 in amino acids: CASSPQLGDTQYF. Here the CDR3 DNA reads TGTGCCAGCTCACCACAGTTGGGGGATACGCAGTATTTT.